The 32 T cell receptor beta chains below all came from one sample that was sequenced in a study of T cells in Graves' hyperthyroidism and ophthalmopathy (dated by TCRdb to between 2018 and 2021). Library prep was done by multiplex PCR. TCRdb records Illumina HiSeq 2000 as the sequencer. Amplification of TCR beta CDR3 regions was carried out from RNA transcripts. The TCR CDR3 was subjected to a first round of RT-PCR using the HTBI primer set and the Qiagen OneStep RT-PCR kit. TCRdb reran the public reads through fastp at Q25 and MiXCR, keeping productive beta chains. Each record represents a unique CDR3 protein, reported with the most common genes and DNA among its rows. This sample lists roughly 380,000 distinct CDR3 sequences; roughly 14% were detected once. The ten largest clonotypes hold more than 9.5% of the sample. The sequenced sample consisted of blood. All receptors derive from a woman aged 60-75 years with Graves' hyperthyroidism.

The chain is built from TRBV29-1 and TRBJ2-1; 10 bases are shared with TRBD2. There are 13 residues in the CDR3. Germline CDR1 reads SQVTM; CDR2 reads ANQGSEA. Trimming cost V 5 bases and J 8 bases; bases outside gene matches: 6. The CDR3: CSVQLAGMDEQFF. CDR3 in DNA: TGCAGCGTTCAACTAGCGGGGATGGATGAGCAGTTCTTC.

The rearrangement joins TRBV3-1 to TRBJ2-1; D perhaps matches TRBD2 (6 bases). This CDR3 is built from 15 residues. The germline gives CDR1 LGHDT, CDR2 YNNKEL (reference sequence). V was clipped by 4 bases and J by 6 bases, with 16 bases between them. The CDR3 reads CASSRWRGRGNEQFF. The CDR3 bases are TGTGCCAGCAGCCGCTGGAGGGGCCGAGGCAATGAGCAGTTCTTC.

The chain carries TRBV9 and TRBJ2-1; weak D call: TRBD1 (5 bases). The CDR3 length is 16 residues. CDR1 is SGDLS, CDR2 YYNGEE, per germline. V was trimmed by 0 bases and J by 3 bases, leaving 13 bases between them. CDR3 DNA: TGTGCCAGCAGCGTAGGCCCCAGGGTGGGCTACAATGAGCAGTTCTTC. Protein sequence: CASSVGPRVGYNEQFF.

This clonotype showed up just a few times. This sequence joins TRBV19 and TRBJ2-3, with TRBD1 matching over 10 bases. The CDR3 covers 15 residues. Germline CDR1 is LNHDA and CDR2 is SQIVND (reference sequence). Losses at the gene ends were 6 bases for V and 5 bases for J; bases not matched to a gene: 8. The CDR3 reads CASSPGTGELDTQYF. The CDR3 coding sequence is TGTGCCAGTAGCCCCGGGACAGGGGAATTAGATACGCAGTATTTT.

This clonotype was seen a single time. The chain has TRBV10-3 and TRBJ1-5; D is possibly TRBD1 (5 bases). Germline CDR1 and CDR2: ENHRY and SYGVKD. The CDR3 covers 14 residues. Trimming took 5 bases from V and 6 from J, leaving 14 bases between them. CDR3 residues: CAISRQGEGQPQHF. CDR3 DNA: TGTGCCATCAGTCGGCAGGGTGAGGGTCAGCCCCAGCATTTT.

Turning to this clonotype: At one boundary the junction diverges from the germline segment, which might be a read error. This chain uses TRBV4-1 with TRBJ1-4; 7 bases align to TRBD1. CDR3 length equals 16 residues. Germline CDR1 reads MGHRA; CDR2 reads YSYEKL. Here the CDR3 DNA reads TGTGCCAGCAGATCGCGTTGGGACAGTAGTAATGAAAAACTGTTTTTT. As protein: CASRSRWDSSNEKLFF.

This clonotype was counted a few times. Germline and junction disagree at one end, which may indicate a read error. The chain joins TRBV10-3 to TRBJ2-1, with a possible D match to TRBD2 (6 bases). The CDR3 has 14 amino acids. Germline V lookup: CDR1 ENHRY, CDR2 SYGVKD. The CDR3 spells CAIGERATYNEQFF. The CDR3 DNA reads as TGTGCCATCGGTGAGCGGGCAACCTACAATGAGCAGTTCTTC.

This clonotype was seen a few times. The gene calls are TRBV19 and TRBJ2-2; possible D gene TRBD1, 6 bases. The CDR3 is 15 residues long. Per germline, CDR1 LNHDA and CDR2 SQIVND (reference sequence). The V gene lost 8 bases and the J gene lost 7 bases, with 20 bases spanning the gap. CDR3 amino acids: CASGPGQALHGELFF. The CDR3 DNA is TGTGCCAGTGGGCCGGGACAAGCGTTGCACGGGGAGCTGTTTTTT.

There are many counts of this clonotype. The rearrangement joins TRBV29-1 to TRBJ2-3, with TRBD2 matching over 8 bases. The CDR3 loop spans 13 amino acids. V lost 7 bases and J lost 0; bases outside the gene matches: 3. Germline V gene sequence: CDR1 SQVTM, CDR2 ANQGSEA. The CDR3 here is CSAVAGSTDTQYF. CDR3 DNA: TGCAGCGCCGTAGCGGGAAGCACAGATACGCAGTATTTT.

This chain uses TRBV6-9 with TRBJ2-1; D possibly matches TRBD1 or TRBD2 (5 bases each). Germline loops: CDR1 MNHGY, CDR2 SVAAGI. CDR3 length equals 18 residues. Trimming left V 3 bases short and J 1 base short, with 19 bases between. This CDR3 reads CASSYRRGPRGSYNEQFF. In DNA, the CDR3 is TGTGCCAGCAGTTACCGACGGGGTCCGAGGGGATCCTACAATGAGCAGTTCTTC.

Concerning this clonotype: A much more abundant neighbour one base away suggests this may be a read error. This chain uses TRBV18 with TRBJ1-1; 7 bases map to TRBD1. V shed 1 base and J 4 bases; nucleotides not matched to a gene: 6. There are 15 residues in the CDR3. The V gene's germline CDR1 is KGHSH and CDR2 LQKENI. The CDR3 region is CASSPRSAGGTEAFF. CDR3 coding DNA: TGTGCCAGCTCACCACGGAGCGCAGGGGGCACTGAAGCTTTCTTT.

This clonotype was picked up a small number of times. The chain uses TRBV30 and TRBJ2-7; 10 positions agree with TRBD1. The CDR3 loop spans 15 amino acids. Germline V gene sequence: CDR1 GTSNPN, CDR2 SVGIG (reference sequence). V lost 2 bases to trimming and J lost 3 bases; unmatched junction nucleotides: 7. The CDR3 nucleotides read TGTGCCTGGAGTAGAGGGACAGGGGTCCTCTACGAGCAGTACTTC. Its translation is CAWSRGTGVLYEQYF. The complete variable domain, with remaining parts taken from reference TRBV30 and TRBJ2-7, reads SQTIHQWPATLVQPVGSPLSLECTVEGTSNPNLYWYRQAAGRGLQLLFYSVGIGQISSEVPQNLSASRPQDRQFILSSKKLLLSDSGFYLCAWSRGTGVLYEQYFGPGTRLTVT.

This clonotype has at least ten counts. This CDR3 is CASSQDGAGLEQYF. DNA of the CDR3: TGTGCCAGCAGCCAAGATGGCGCCGGGCTGGAGCAGTACTTC. The rearrangement joins TRBV3-1 to TRBJ2-7; D gene unclear. This CDR3 comprises 14 residues. Trimming removed 0 bases from V and 7 bases from J, with 13 bases in between. The germline CDR1 and CDR2 sequences are LGHDT and YNNKEL (reference sequence).

The count of this clonotype is one. Likely a read error: the CDR3 ends without its conserved phenylalanine or tryptophan. The chain employs TRBV25-1 and TRBJ1-4; 9 bases match TRBD1. V was clipped by 5 bases and J by 8 bases; unmatched bases: 9. In germline, CDR1 is MGHDK, CDR2 SYGVNS. The CDR3 runs to 15 residues. CDR3 DNA: TGTGCCAGCAGTCAGCCGGGACAGGGAGACGAAAAACTGTTTCTT. As protein: CASSQPGQGDEKLFL.

This clonotype occurred many times. This chain links TRBV19 with TRBJ1-1; no clear D. Trimming took off 1 base at V and 0 bases at J, with 3 bases between the two ends. The length of the CDR3 is 13 residues. CDR1 is LNHDA, CDR2 SQIVND, per germline (reference sequence). Written as DNA, the CDR3 is TGTGCCAGTAGTATAGCAGTGAACACTGAAGCTTTCTTT. Residues: CASSIAVNTEAFF.

This clonotype was picked up many times. This chain connects TRBV7-9 to TRBJ2-5, with D perhaps TRBD1 (5 bases). V lost 3 bases and J 5 bases, leaving 10 bases between the germline ends. The CDR3 loop spans 13 amino acids. Per the germline V gene, CDR1 is SEHNR and CDR2 is FQNEAQ (reference sequence). As DNA, the CDR3 is TGTGCCAGCAGCTTTGCAGGGAAGGAGACCCAGTACTTC. Translated: CASSFAGKETQYF.

This clonotype was found a few times. The V call is TRBV7-8, the J call TRBJ2-7; 7 bases align to TRBD2. With V trimmed by 5 bases and J by 3 bases, 7 bases remained unmatched. The CDR3 contains 14 residues. Germline CDR1 is SGHVS and CDR2 is FQNEAQ. The CDR3 reads CASSPASGGYEQYF. The DNA of the CDR3 is TGTGCCAGCAGCCCTGCTAGCGGCGGCTACGAGCAGTACTTC.

The chain recombines TRBV3-1 with TRBJ2-2; 8 bases align to TRBD2. Trimming removed 4 bases from V and 3 bases from J; junction bases left unmatched: 19. The CDR3 sequence is 20 residues long. From germline, CDR1 is LGHDT and CDR2 YNNKEL (reference sequence). CDR3 amino acids: CASSPMEGWGGRRDTGELFF. The CDR3, as DNA: TGTGCCAGCAGCCCGATGGAAGGGTGGGGCGGGAGGAGGGACACCGGGGAGCTGTTTTTT.

This clonotype occurred a few times. The chain links TRBV29-1 to TRBJ2-3; 9 nucleotides match TRBD2. J was trimmed by 3 bases and V by 3 bases; bases with no gene match: 16. CDR1 SQVTM and CDR2 ANQGSEA come from the germline V gene. This CDR3 is 18 amino acids long. This CDR3 reads CSVEGAVSGSFRTDTQYF. CDR3 DNA sequence: TGCAGCGTTGAGGGAGCGGTTAGCGGGAGTTTTCGGACAGATACGCAGTATTTT.

This clonotype showed up many times. The chain couples TRBV7-8 to TRBJ1-5, with D tentatively TRBD1 (5 bases). Trimming left V 7 bases short and J 2 bases short, with 12 bases between. This CDR3 is 14 amino acids long. Germline V gives CDR1 SGHVS, CDR2 FQNEAQ. The CDR3 coding sequence is TGTGCCAGCACCAAATGGGGGGGCAATCAGCCCCAGCATTTT. This codes for CASTKWGGNQPQHF.

There are many counts of this clonotype. CDR3 protein: CASRPTGVTTGGEQFF. The CDR3 DNA reads TGTGCCAGCAGACCTACAGGGGTGACCACCGGGGGTGAGCAGTTCTTC. The V and J genes are TRBV11-3 and TRBJ2-1, with a possible D match to TRBD1 (7 bases). The ends were cut back, 6 bases at V and 9 bases at J, with 24 bases in the middle. CDR1 SGHNT and CDR2 YENEEA come from the germline V gene. CDR3 length: 16 residues.

This clonotype was seen at least ten times. The chain is built from TRBV6-6 and TRBJ2-3, with 10 positions matching TRBD2. The trim removed 2 bases at V and 1 base at J, leaving 3 bases unmatched. CDR3 length: 16 residues. Germline loops: CDR1 MNHNY, CDR2 SVGAGI (reference sequence). The CDR3: CASSYLAGAGTDTQYF. The DNA of the CDR3 is TGTGCCAGCAGTTACCTAGCGGGAGCCGGCACAGATACGCAGTATTTT.

In its sample, this clonotype was seen a few times. The chain couples TRBV3-1 to TRBJ1-2; no clear D gene. This CDR3 has 15 amino acids. Per germline, CDR1 LGHDT and CDR2 YNNKEL (reference sequence). Trimming took off 1 base at V and 1 base at J, with 10 bases between the two ends. The CDR3, as DNA: TGTGCCAGCAGCCAAGGAAATCAGATTAACTATGGCTACACCTTC. Its translation is CASSQGNQINYGYTF.

The V call is TRBV20-1, the J call TRBJ1-5; perhaps TRBD1 as D (5 bases). The V gene's germline CDR1 is DFQATT and CDR2 SNEGSKA (reference sequence). Trimming removed 6 bases at V and 4 bases at J, with 13 bases between. The CDR3 loop spans 13 amino acids. Here the CDR3 reads CSAITGANQPQHF. CDR3 sequence (DNA): TGCAGTGCCATCACTGGGGCGAATCAGCCCCAGCATTTT.

In this sample, this clonotype turned up many times. The V and J genes are TRBV12-3 or TRBV12-4 and TRBJ2-1; 12 bases are shared with TRBD2. V gave up 6 bases and J gave up 9 bases; unmatched junction bases: 6. This CDR3 contains 14 residues. The CDR3 is CASSQTSGSIEQFF. The CDR3 bases are TGTGCCAGCAGCCAGACTAGCGGGAGTATTGAGCAGTTCTTC.

This clonotype was seen more than once but under ten times. This rearrangement joins TRBV7-2 to TRBJ2-1; TRBD1 aligns across 9 bases. The germline gives CDR1 SGHTA, CDR2 FQGNSA. The CDR3 is made up of 15 amino acids. After removal of 5 bases from V and 7 bases from J, the junction contained 9 bases not matched to a gene. CDR3 loop: CASSPGGQGRNEQFF. DNA for the CDR3: TGTGCCAGCAGCCCGGGGGGACAGGGTCGGAATGAGCAGTTCTTC.

This clonotype turned up a few times. The rearrangement links TRBV29-1 to TRBJ2-3; 7 bases align to TRBD1. Germline V gene lookup returns CDR1 SQVTM and CDR2 ANQGSEA. The CDR3 covers 12 residues. Losses at the gene ends were 6 bases for V and 5 bases for J; bases not matched to a gene: 5. The CDR3 DNA sequence: TGCAGCGTAAGACAGGGCATAGATACGCAGTATTTT. It translates to CSVRQGIDTQYF.

This clonotype was counted ten times or more. The genes are TRBV6-1 and TRBJ2-6, with D tentatively TRBD2 (6 bases). The CDR3 sequence is 17 residues long. Germline V lookup: CDR1 MNHNS, CDR2 SASEGT. V was shortened by 4 bases and J by 2 bases, with 15 bases between the two germline ends. The CDR3 coding sequence is TGTGCCAGCAGTGGGGCCCCCAGACTAGCTGGGGCCAACGTCCTGACTTTC. As protein: CASSGAPRLAGANVLTF.

This clonotype was seen ten or more times. The chain recombines TRBV3-1 with TRBJ2-3; perhaps TRBD2 as D (6 bases). V was clipped by 0 bases and J by 4 bases, with 8 bases between them. Germline CDR1 is LGHDT and CDR2 is YNNKEL (reference sequence). The CDR3 covers 14 residues. The CDR3 bases are TGTGCCAGCAGCCAAGAGGGGGGACCAGATACGCAGTATTTT. Residues: CASSQEGGPDTQYF.

CDR3 sequence: CAISGPSYEQYF. CDR3 DNA: TGTGCCATCTCCGGGCCCTCCTACGAGCAGTACTTC. The chain has TRBV24-1 and TRBJ2-7; D is uncertain. V was shortened by 11 bases and J by 0 bases, with 10 bases between the two germline ends. Germline values: CDR1 KGHDR, CDR2 SFDVKD. The CDR3 has 12 amino acids.

This clonotype was observed many times. The J gene is TRBJ2-7, the V gene TRBV28; 14 bases fit TRBD2. The CDR3 extends over 17 amino acids. Germline values: CDR1 MDHEN, CDR2 SYDVKM. Trimming took 7 bases from V and 4 from J; bases not matched to a gene: 12. The CDR3 nucleotides read TGTGCCAGCACTAACCCCGCCGGGACTAGCGGGAGTTACGAGCAGTACTTC. Its protein product is CASTNPAGTSGSYEQYF. Combining the CDR3 with reference TRBV28 and TRBJ2-7 gives the whole variable domain DVKVTQSSRYLVKRTGEKVFLECVQDMDHENMFWYRQDPGLGLRLIYFSYDVKMKEKGDIPEGYSVSREKKERFSLILESASTNQTSMYLCASTNPAGTSGSYEQYFGPGTRLTVT.

This clonotype was counted at least ten times. The chain joins TRBV20-1 to TRBJ2-5; possibly TRBD1 for D (6 bases). Germline values: CDR1 DFQATT, CDR2 SNEGSKA (reference sequence). This CDR3 comprises 15 residues. The V and J ends lost 2 bases and 5 bases respectively, with 18 bases between them. Here the CDR3 DNA reads TGCAGTGCTAGAAGGCAGGGAATAAGGGGGGAGACCCAGTACTTC. Protein: CSARRQGIRGETQYF.